The rows below give T cell receptor beta chains drawn from one sample of a study of blood T cells in healthy people across ages. TCRdb redid the calling of the 5' RACE reads with MiXCR, one entry per CDR3 protein. Here the sample spans under 1,100,000 distinct CDR3 sequences, roughly 24% being singletons. These data are also associated with another study on T cells of mothers and their children.

The sequenced material came from blood. The receptors derive from a girl aged 2 to 10 in good health. Each CDR3 is given with its conserved first and last residue. Fields, in order: D gene, clone size, CDR3 length, J gene, V gene, CDR3 protein, CDR3 DNA. The D gene is left open where the match is weak. Size is omitted from some rows. Given values are once, few, many or a class for expanded clones.

D: TRBD2; size: NA; length: 17; J: TRBJ2-3; V: TRBV20-1; CDR3: CSASGGLAGGGTDTQYF; DNA: TGCAGTGCTAGCGGGGGACTAGCGGGAGGAGGGACAGATACGCAGTATTTT
D: NA; size: NA; length: 15; J: TRBJ2-7; V: TRBV11-2; CDR3: CASSNRGQNSYEQYF; DNA: TGTGCCAGCAGCAACCGAGGACAGAATTCCTACGAGCAGTACTTC
D: NA; size: NA; length: 15; J: TRBJ1-2; V: TRBV4-1; CDR3: CASSQVAGTNYGYTF; DNA: TGCGCCAGCAGCCAAGTAGCCGGAACTAACTATGGCTACACCTTC
D: NA; size: NA; length: 12; J: TRBJ2-5; V: TRBV2; CDR3: CASKKAQETQYF; DNA: TGTGCCAGCAAAAAGGCCCAAGAGACCCAGTACTTC
D: NA; size: few; length: 15; J: TRBJ2-7; V: TRBV2; CDR3: CASSEGEGGSYEQYF; DNA: TGTGCCAGCAGTGAAGGGGAAGGCGGGTCCTACGAGCAGTACTTC
D: TRBD2; size: few; length: 15; J: TRBJ2-5; V: TRBV24-1; CDR3: CATSDLFGGKETQYF; DNA: TGTGCCACCAGTGATTTGTTCGGGGGGAAAGAGACCCAGTACTTC
D: NA; size: NA; length: 14; J: TRBJ1-2; V: TRBV6-5; CDR3: CASSYSDSNYGYTF; DNA: TGTGCCAGCAGTTACTCGGACAGTAACTATGGCTACACCTTC
D: NA; size: few; length: 13; J: TRBJ1-4; V: TRBV6-2/TRBV6-3; CDR3: CASSYLGEEELFF; DNA: TGTGCCAGCAGTTACTTAGGGGAAGAGGAACTGTTTTTT
D: NA; size: NA; length: 14; J: TRBJ2-5; V: TRBV5-1; CDR3: CASRSGGPGETQYF; DNA: TGCGCCAGCAGGTCCGGGGGGCCGGGTGAGACCCAGTACTTC
D: NA; size: NA; length: 14; J: TRBJ1-2; V: TRBV7-3; CDR3: CASRPGRTSHGYTF; DNA: TGTGCCAGCAGACCCGGGAGGACTTCTCATGGCTACACCTTC
D: NA; size: NA; length: 15; J: TRBJ1-1; V: TRBV4-3; CDR3: CASSQAWRDGTEAFF; DNA: TGCGCCAGCAGCCAAGCCTGGCGGGATGGCACTGAAGCTTTCTTT
D: NA; size: NA; length: 12; J: TRBJ1-2; V: TRBV29-1; CDR3: CSLKTGTYGYTF; DNA: TGCAGCTTAAAGACAGGAACGTATGGCTACACCTTC
D: TRBD1; size: NA; length: 14; J: TRBJ2-5; V: TRBV29-1; CDR3: CSAEGTGWEETQYF; DNA: TGCAGCGCCGAGGGGACAGGGTGGGAAGAGACCCAGTACTTC
D: NA; size: NA; length: 14; J: TRBJ1-1; V: TRBV19; CDR3: CASSERRQGAEAFF; DNA: TGTGCCAGTAGCGAACGTCGGCAGGGTGCTGAAGCTTTCTTT
D: NA; size: NA; length: 16; J: TRBJ2-5; V: TRBV3-1; CDR3: CASSQDFQEVQETQYF; DNA: TGTGCCAGCAGCCAAGATTTTCAGGAGGTCCAAGAGACCCAGTACTTC
D: TRBD1; size: few; length: 14; J: TRBJ1-2; V: TRBV29-1; CDR3: CSVVKGGDHYGYTF; DNA: TGCAGCGTTGTAAAAGGGGGCGACCACTATGGCTACACCTTC
D: NA; size: NA; length: 12; J: TRBJ1-1; V: TRBV29-1; CDR3: CSVSRLNTEAFF; DNA: TGCAGCGTCTCCCGATTGAACACTGAAGCTTTCTTT
D: NA; size: few; length: 15; J: TRBJ2-1; V: TRBV9; CDR3: CASSVSGRESNEQFF; DNA: TGTGCCAGCAGCGTATCCGGACGGGAATCGAATGAGCAGTTCTTC
D: NA; size: few; length: 15; J: TRBJ2-7; V: TRBV11-2; CDR3: CASTSRAARSYEQYF; DNA: TGTGCCAGCACCAGTAGGGCAGCCCGCTCCTACGAGCAGTACTTC
D: NA; size: NA; length: 14; J: TRBJ1-5; V: TRBV21-1; CDR3: CAGLGDSRNQPQHF; DNA: TGTGCCGGCTTGGGGGACAGCCGCAATCAGCCCCAGCATTTT
D: TRBD2; size: NA; length: 12; J: TRBJ2-5; V: TRBV7-2; CDR3: CASTRGAGTQYF; DNA: TGTGCCAGCACCCGGGGAGCGGGGACGCAGTACTTC
D: NA; size: few; length: 14; J: TRBJ2-3; V: TRBV29-1; CDR3: CSVLVQGRADTQYF; DNA: TGCAGCGTTCTAGTCCAGGGCCGGGCAGATACGCAGTATTTT
D: TRBD2; size: few; length: 16; J: TRBJ2-1; V: TRBV24-1; CDR3: CATSDLLAGGSDEQFF; DNA: TGTGCCACCAGTGATTTGTTAGCGGGGGGGTCCGATGAGCAGTTCTTC
D: NA; size: NA; length: 13; J: TRBJ2-1; V: TRBV20-1; CDR3: CSARTWTTNEQFF; DNA: TGCAGTGCTAGAACATGGACGACCAATGAGCAGTTCTTC
D: NA; size: NA; length: 16; J: TRBJ2-1; V: TRBV6-5; CDR3: CASSYEKRAPYNEQFF; DNA: TGTGCCAGCAGTTACGAGAAGCGGGCACCCTACAATGAGCAGTTCTTC
D: NA; size: many; length: 11; J: TRBJ2-5; V: TRBV29-1; CDR3: CSVDPGETQYF; DNA: TGCAGCGTTGATCCGGGAGAGACCCAGTACTTC
D: NA; size: few; length: 12; J: TRBJ1-3; V: TRBV6-1; CDR3: CASSPKGNTIYF; DNA: TGTGCCAGCAGCCCAAAGGGAAACACCATATATTTT
D: NA; size: NA; length: 13; J: TRBJ2-7; V: TRBV7-9; CDR3: CASSLGAEDEQYF; DNA: TGTGCCAGCAGCTTAGGGGCGGAGGACGAGCAGTACTTC